The entry below describes one T cell receptor beta chain. The germline CDR1 and CDR2 sequences are SGHRS and YFSETQ. V lost 4 bases to trimming and J lost 1 base, with 10 bases between them. CDR3 length: 14 residues. The record originates from a study of blood T cell repertoires in COVID-19. Whole-study context: T cells, B-cell-depleted T cells, or PBMCs supplied cDNA or gDNA.

Seattle patients were enrolled during active infection and followed longitudinally. The assay was immunoSEQ multiplex PCR, and TCRdb's table has in-frame clones only and misses some. The sample contains some 120,000 clones, about 90% of which appear only once. The J gene is TRBJ2-3, the V gene TRBV5-1; a weak D match, TRBD1 (6 bases). The specimen was peripheral blood. The source is a man aged 50-60 years with COVID-19, enrolled during active disease. Here the CDR3 DNA reads TGCGCCAGCAGCATGGGACACGGCACAGATACGCAGTATTTT. Translating gives CASSMGHGTDTQYF.